A selection of T cell receptor beta chains follows, all from one sample in a study of PD-L1 blockade in urothelial cancer. Assay: immunoSEQ multiplex PCR; the TCRdb copy retains only in-frame clones and omits some. The sample holds about 45,000 clones; around 90% are singletons and the top ten take approximately 7.5%. The material was PBMCs, obtained around atezolizumab (anti-PD-L1) treatment. These receptors were obtained from a man between 70 and 80 years old with urothelial cancer. Both conserved end residues are part of each CDR3. A D gene is named only where the DNA matches it firmly. Part of the rows lack a size; the others show once, few, many or a class for expanded clones.

-,TRBV9,-,TRBJ1-4,CASSVRAEANEKLFF,TGTGCCAGCAGCGTTCGTGCAGAAGCTAATGAAAAACTGTTTTTT
-,TRBV5-1,TRBD1,TRBJ1-2,CASSLGQGRGYGYTF,TGCGCCAGCAGCTTGGGACAGGGGAGAGGCTATGGCTACACCTTC
-,TRBV7-2,TRBD2,TRBJ2-5,CASSPSGLVSPETQYF,TGTGCCAGCAGCCCCTCGGGACTAGTCAGCCCAGAGACCCAGTACTTC
-,TRBV6-5,-,TRBJ2-7,CASSYSEGSYEQYF,TGTGCCAGCAGTTACTCGGAGGGATCCTACGAGCAGTACTTC
-,TRBV6-1,TRBD1,TRBJ2-1,CASSGKGAFGNEQFF,TGTGCCAGCAGTGGGAAGGGGGCATTTGGGAATGAGCAGTTCTTC
once,TRBV19,TRBD1,TRBJ2-7,CASSVGQGSAYEQYF,TGTGCCAGTAGTGTTGGACAGGGCAGCGCCTACGAGCAGTACTTC
-,TRBV27,TRBD2,TRBJ2-3,CASSSRLAGRGDTQYF,TGTGCCAGCAGTTCCCGACTAGCGGGAAGGGGGGATACGCAGTATTTT
-,TRBV19,-,TRBJ1-5,CASRTGNNQPQHF,TGTGCCAGTAGGACAGGTAATAATCAGCCCCAGCATTTT
-,TRBV9,TRBD2,TRBJ2-1,CASSAASGAGTGQFF,TGTGCCAGCAGCGCTGCTAGCGGGGCGGGTACTGGGCAGTTCTTC
-,TRBV2,TRBD1,TRBJ2-7,CASSRTGYEQYF,TGTGCCAGCAGCAGGACAGGCTACGAGCAGTACTTC
-,TRBV29-1,TRBD2,TRBJ2-7,CSGGTSGRRSYEQYF,TGCAGCGGTGGGACTAGCGGGAGACGATCCTACGAGCAGTACTTC
once,TRBV6-5,TRBD1,TRBJ2-1,CASSRDRLNNEQFF,TGTGCCAGCAGTCGGGACAGATTGAACAATGAGCAGTTCTTC
-,TRBV7-2,TRBD2,TRBJ2-3,CASSLSGGSDTQYF,TGTGCCAGCAGCTTAAGCGGGGGATCAGATACGCAGTATTTT
few,TRBV11-2,-,TRBJ1-1,CASKLGGEAFF,TGTGCCAGCAAGCTGGGGGGAGAAGCTTTCTTT
-,TRBV19,-,TRBJ1-1,CASSAQTGKNTEAFF,TGTGCCAGTAGTGCACAGACAGGTAAGAACACTGAAGCTTTCTTT
-,TRBV4-2,TRBD2,TRBJ2-5,CASSQFGSGRGETQYF,TGTGCCAGCAGCCAATTCGGTAGCGGGAGAGGGGAGACCCAGTACTTC
-,TRBV5-3,TRBD1,TRBJ1-4,CARSIGQDITARRVNEKLFF,TGTGCCAGAAGCATAGGACAGGATATAACCGCCCGACGAGTTAATGAAAAACTGTTTTTT
-,TRBV9,-,TRBJ2-5,CASSPRDQGGTQYF,TGTGCCAGCAGCCCCCGGGACCAGGGAGGGACCCAGTACTTC
-,TRBV28,TRBD2,TRBJ2-6,CASSLWASGTYSGANVLTF,TGTGCCAGCAGTTTATGGGCTAGCGGGACCTACTCTGGGGCCAACGTCCTGACTTTC
-,TRBV10-3,TRBD1,TRBJ2-3,CASWTGYGTDTQYF,TGTGCCTCCTGGACAGGGTATGGCACAGATACGCAGTATTTT
-,TRBV14,-,TRBJ2-7,CASGHYSSYEQYF,TGTGCCAGCGGACACTACAGCTCCTACGAGCAGTACTTC
-,TRBV28,-,TRBJ1-5,CASSLSGGMVNQPQHF,TGTGCCAGCAGTCTTTCCGGGGGAATGGTCAATCAGCCCCAGCATTTT
-,TRBV9,-,TRBJ1-2,CASSVEPGNYGYTF,TGTGCCAGCAGCGTAGAGCCGGGAAACTATGGCTACACCTTC
-,TRBV5-1,-,TRBJ2-7,CASSLAGGRGASYEQYF,TGCGCCAGCAGCTTGGCTGGGGGCAGGGGGGCCTCCTACGAGCAGTACTTC
-,TRBV2,-,TRBJ1-5,CASSALEGGGNQPQHF,TGTGCCAGCAGTGCCCTAGAGGGCGGCGGCAATCAGCCCCAGCATTTT
once,TRBV14,TRBD1,TRBJ2-7,CASSPGQGREQYF,TGTGCCAGCAGCCCGGGACAGGGAAGGGAACAGTACTTC
few,TRBV9,-,TRBJ1-2,CASSNRQFGYTF,TGTGCCAGCAGCAACCGACAGTTTGGCTACACCTTC
-,TRBV25-1,TRBD1,TRBJ1-2,CASSDPTLTGNYGYTF,TGTGCCAGCAGTGATCCAACTCTGACAGGGAACTATGGCTACACCTTC